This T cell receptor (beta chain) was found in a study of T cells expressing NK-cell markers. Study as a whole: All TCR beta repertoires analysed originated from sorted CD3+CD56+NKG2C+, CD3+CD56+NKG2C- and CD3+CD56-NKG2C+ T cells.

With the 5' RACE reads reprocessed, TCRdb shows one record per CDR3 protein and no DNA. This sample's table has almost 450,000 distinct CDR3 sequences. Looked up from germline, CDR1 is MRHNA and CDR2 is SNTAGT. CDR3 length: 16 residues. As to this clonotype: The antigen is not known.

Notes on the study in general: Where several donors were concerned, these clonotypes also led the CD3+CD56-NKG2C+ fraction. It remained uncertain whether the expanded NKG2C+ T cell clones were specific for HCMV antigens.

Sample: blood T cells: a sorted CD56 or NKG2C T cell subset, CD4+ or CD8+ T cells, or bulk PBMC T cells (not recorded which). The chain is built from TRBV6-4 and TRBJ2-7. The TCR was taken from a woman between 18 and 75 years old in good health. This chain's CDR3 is CASSDPNLRSSYEQYF.